This is a list of T cell receptor beta chains from one sample in a study of control samples from healthy donors and cancer patients. Profiling relied on immunoSEQ multiplex PCR, and the TCRdb table lists in-frame clones only, not all of them. The data show approximately 86,000 clones, 93% seen once. Sequenced: blood. These receptors were obtained from a woman younger than 45 in good health. Each CDR3 is given with its conserved first and last residue. The D gene is left open where the match is weak. Part of the rows lack a size; the others show once, few, many or a class for expanded clones.

j_gene: TRBJ1-5
v_gene: TRBV13
abundance: -
d_gene: -
CDR3nt: TGTGCCAGCAGCTTAGGTTGGAGCAATCAGCCCCAGCATTTT
CDR3aa: CASSLGWSNQPQHF

j_gene: TRBJ2-7
v_gene: TRBV5-1
abundance: -
d_gene: -
CDR3nt: TGCGCCAGCAGCTTGGACAGGGACGAGCAGTACTTC
CDR3aa: CASSLDRDEQYF

j_gene: TRBJ1-1
v_gene: TRBV6-2/TRBV6-3
abundance: -
d_gene: -
CDR3nt: TGTGCCAGCAGTTATCATGTCGGTAGGGGAAGGGGATGGAGTCAGAACACTGAAGCTTTCTTT
CDR3aa: CASSYHVGRGRGWSQNTEAFF

j_gene: TRBJ1-5
v_gene: TRBV3-1/TRBV3-2
abundance: -
d_gene: -
CDR3nt: TGTGCCAGCAGCCAAGAGCAGGGAGCCGATCAGCCCCAGCATTTT
CDR3aa: CASSQEQGADQPQHF

j_gene: TRBJ1-2
v_gene: TRBV5-1
abundance: -
d_gene: -
CDR3nt: TGCGCCAGCAGCTTGGACAGGTACTATGGCTACACCTTC
CDR3aa: CASSLDRYYGYTF

j_gene: TRBJ2-1
v_gene: TRBV6-5
abundance: -
d_gene: -
CDR3nt: TGTGCCAGCGGTCGTTACAATGAGCAGTTCTTC
CDR3aa: CASGRYNEQFF

j_gene: TRBJ2-4
v_gene: TRBV6-1
abundance: -
d_gene: -
CDR3nt: TGTGCCAGCAGTGAAGCGGCCAAAAACATTCAGTACTTC
CDR3aa: CASSEAAKNIQYF

j_gene: TRBJ2-5
v_gene: TRBV11-3
abundance: -
d_gene: TRBD2
CDR3nt: TGTGCCAGCAGCTTAGGAGGTAGCGGGTTGTTACACGGGCGAGAGACCCAGTACTTC
CDR3aa: CASSLGGSGLLHGRETQYF

j_gene: TRBJ2-7
v_gene: TRBV13
abundance: -
d_gene: -
CDR3nt: TGTGCCAGCAGCTTAGAAGGGACTGGTTCCGAGCAGTACTTC
CDR3aa: CASSLEGTGSEQYF

j_gene: TRBJ2-1
v_gene: TRBV7-9
abundance: -
d_gene: -
CDR3nt: TGTGCCAGCAGCCCCCCCGGGACGGAATACAATGAGCAGTTCTTC
CDR3aa: CASSPPGTEYNEQFF

j_gene: TRBJ2-2
v_gene: TRBV6-2/TRBV6-3
abundance: once
d_gene: -
CDR3nt: TGTGCCAGCAGTTACTCGAATCTTGGAACCGGGGAGCTGTTTTTT
CDR3aa: CASSYSNLGTGELFF

j_gene: TRBJ2-7
v_gene: TRBV27
abundance: -
d_gene: TRBD2
CDR3nt: TGTGCCAGCAGCCCTTGGGAGGGGGAGCAGTACTTC
CDR3aa: CASSPWEGEQYF

j_gene: TRBJ1-2
v_gene: TRBV14
abundance: -
d_gene: TRBD1
CDR3nt: TGTGCCAGCAGCCAAGTGGACAGGTCTGGCTACACCTTC
CDR3aa: CASSQVDRSGYTF

j_gene: TRBJ1-1
v_gene: TRBV11-3
abundance: -
d_gene: -
CDR3nt: TGTGCCAGCAGCTTCCCCGGGACGGTGGGGTCTGACACTGAAGCTTTCTTT
CDR3aa: CASSFPGTVGSDTEAFF

j_gene: TRBJ2-4
v_gene: TRBV3-1/TRBV3-2
abundance: -
d_gene: TRBD2
CDR3nt: TGTGCCAGCAGCCCCGGACTAGCGGGAAAGAAAAACATTCAGTACTTC
CDR3aa: CASSPGLAGKKNIQYF

j_gene: TRBJ1-4
v_gene: TRBV16
abundance: -
d_gene: -
CDR3nt: TGTGCCAGCAGCCACATCTCACAGGCGGGAAATGAAAAACTGTTTTTT
CDR3aa: CASSHISQAGNEKLFF

j_gene: TRBJ1-6
v_gene: TRBV5-1
abundance: -
d_gene: -
CDR3nt: TGCGCCAGCAGCTTGGGGGACAAAGATTCACCCCTCCACTTT
CDR3aa: CASSLGDKDSPLHF

j_gene: TRBJ2-7
v_gene: TRBV19
abundance: -
d_gene: TRBD2
CDR3nt: TGTGCCAGTAGTATGTCCGGGACTAGCGGGTTCTACGAGCAGTACTTC
CDR3aa: CASSMSGTSGFYEQYF

j_gene: TRBJ1-3
v_gene: TRBV19
abundance: -
d_gene: TRBD1
CDR3nt: TGTGCCAGTACCGACAGGGGGCTAGGAAACACCATATATTTT
CDR3aa: CASTDRGLGNTIYF

j_gene: TRBJ1-1
v_gene: TRBV18
abundance: -
d_gene: -
CDR3nt: TGTGCCAGCTCACCACCGCTAGATGAAGCTTTCTTT
CDR3aa: CASSPPLDEAFF